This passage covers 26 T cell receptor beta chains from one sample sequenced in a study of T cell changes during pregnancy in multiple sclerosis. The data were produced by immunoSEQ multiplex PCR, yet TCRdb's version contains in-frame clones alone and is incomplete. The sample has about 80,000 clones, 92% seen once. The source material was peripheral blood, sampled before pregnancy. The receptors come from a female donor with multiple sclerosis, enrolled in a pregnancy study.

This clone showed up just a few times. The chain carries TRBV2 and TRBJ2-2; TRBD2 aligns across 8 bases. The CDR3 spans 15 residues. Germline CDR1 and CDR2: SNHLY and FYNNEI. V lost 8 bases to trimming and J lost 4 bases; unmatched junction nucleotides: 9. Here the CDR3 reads CASHPDSGTTGELFF. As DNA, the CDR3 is TGTGCCAGCCACCCGGATAGCGGGACCACCGGGGAGCTGTTTTTT.

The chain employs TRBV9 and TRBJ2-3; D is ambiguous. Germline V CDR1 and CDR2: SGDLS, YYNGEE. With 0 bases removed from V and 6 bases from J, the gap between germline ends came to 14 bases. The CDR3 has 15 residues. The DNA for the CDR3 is TGTGCCAGCAGCGTAGTCCCGGGTGCCGAGGATACGCAGTATTTT. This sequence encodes CASSVVPGAEDTQYF. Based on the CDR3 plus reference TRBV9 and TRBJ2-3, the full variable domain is DSGVTQTPKHLITATGQRVTLRCSPRSGDLSVYWYQQSLDQGLQFLIQYYNGEERAKGNILERFSAQQFPDLHSELNLSSLELGDSALYFCASSVVPGAEDTQYFGPGTRLTVL.

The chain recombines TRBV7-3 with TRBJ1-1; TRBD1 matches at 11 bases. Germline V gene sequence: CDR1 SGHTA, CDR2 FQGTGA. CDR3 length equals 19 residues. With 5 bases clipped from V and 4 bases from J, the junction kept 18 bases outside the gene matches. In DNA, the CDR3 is TGTGCCAGCAGCCCCATCCGGTGGACAGGGGGCATCGATTTCACTGAAGCTTTCTTT. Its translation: CASSPIRWTGGIDFTEAFF.

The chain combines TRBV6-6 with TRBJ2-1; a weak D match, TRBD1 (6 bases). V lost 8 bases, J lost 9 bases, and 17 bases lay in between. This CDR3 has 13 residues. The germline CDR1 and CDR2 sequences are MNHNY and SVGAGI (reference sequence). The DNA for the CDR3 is TGTGCCAGCGGGCAGGGGTCGGTGGCTGAGCAGTTCTTC. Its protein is CASGQGSVAEQFF.

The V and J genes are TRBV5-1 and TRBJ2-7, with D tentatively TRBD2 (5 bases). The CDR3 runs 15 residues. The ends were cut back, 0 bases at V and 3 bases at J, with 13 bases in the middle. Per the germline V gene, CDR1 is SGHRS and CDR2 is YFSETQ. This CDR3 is CASSLGVGVLYEQYF. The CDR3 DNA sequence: TGCGCCAGCAGCTTGGGGGTCGGGGTTCTCTACGAGCAGTACTTC.

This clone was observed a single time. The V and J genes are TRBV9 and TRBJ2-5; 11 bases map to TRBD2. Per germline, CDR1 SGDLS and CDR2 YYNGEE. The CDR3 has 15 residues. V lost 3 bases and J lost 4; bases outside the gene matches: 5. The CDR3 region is CASSDIAGGPETQYF. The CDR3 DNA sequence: TGTGCCAGCAGCGATATAGCGGGGGGGCCAGAGACCCAGTACTTC.

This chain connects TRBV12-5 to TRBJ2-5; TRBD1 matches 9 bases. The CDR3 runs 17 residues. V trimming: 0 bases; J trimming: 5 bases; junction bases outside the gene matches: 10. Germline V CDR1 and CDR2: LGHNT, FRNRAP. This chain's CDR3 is CASGLVLGTGRKETQYF. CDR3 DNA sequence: TGTGCTAGTGGTTTGGTCCTAGGGACAGGGCGAAAGGAGACCCAGTACTTC.

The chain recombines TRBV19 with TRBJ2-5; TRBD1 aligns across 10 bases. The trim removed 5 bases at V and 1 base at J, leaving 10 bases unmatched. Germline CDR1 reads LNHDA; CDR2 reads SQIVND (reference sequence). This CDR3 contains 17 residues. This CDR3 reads CASSSMPWTGGQETQYF. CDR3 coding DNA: TGTGCCAGTAGTTCCATGCCCTGGACAGGGGGCCAAGAGACCCAGTACTTC.

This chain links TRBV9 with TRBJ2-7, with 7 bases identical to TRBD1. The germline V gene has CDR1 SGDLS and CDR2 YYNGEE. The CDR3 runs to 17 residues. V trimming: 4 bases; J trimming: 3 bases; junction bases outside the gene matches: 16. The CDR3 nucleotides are TGTGCCAGCAGCATCCGGAGACAGGGTGGGGTAAGCTACGAGCAGTACTTC. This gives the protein CASSIRRQGGVSYEQYF.

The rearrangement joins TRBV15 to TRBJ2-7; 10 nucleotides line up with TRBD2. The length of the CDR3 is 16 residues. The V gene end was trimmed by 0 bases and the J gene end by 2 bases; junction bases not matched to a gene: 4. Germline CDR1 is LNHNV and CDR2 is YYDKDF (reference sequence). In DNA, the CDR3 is TGTGCCACCAGCAGAGAGCGAGCGGGGGGGCCCTACGAGCAGTACTTC. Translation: CATSRERAGGPYEQYF.

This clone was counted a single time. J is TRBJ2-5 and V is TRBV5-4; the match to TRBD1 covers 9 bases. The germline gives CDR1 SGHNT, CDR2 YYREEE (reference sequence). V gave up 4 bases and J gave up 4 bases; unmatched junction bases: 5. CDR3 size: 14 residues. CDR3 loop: CASSPPGQGETQYF. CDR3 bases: TGTGCCAGCAGCCCGCCGGGACAGGGAGAGACCCAGTACTTC.

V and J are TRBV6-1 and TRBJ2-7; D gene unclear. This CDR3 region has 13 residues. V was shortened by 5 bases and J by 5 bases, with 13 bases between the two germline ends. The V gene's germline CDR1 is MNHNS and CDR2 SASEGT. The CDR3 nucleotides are TGTGCCAGCAGTCCCACCTCCCTACACGAGCAGTACTTC. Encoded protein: CASSPTSLHEQYF.

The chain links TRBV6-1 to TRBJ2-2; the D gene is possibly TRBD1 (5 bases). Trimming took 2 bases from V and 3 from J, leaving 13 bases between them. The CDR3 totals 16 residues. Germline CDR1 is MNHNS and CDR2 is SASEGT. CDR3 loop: CASSEIVVGDTGELFF. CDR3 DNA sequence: TGTGCCAGCAGTGAAATAGTGGTAGGGGACACCGGGGAGCTGTTTTTT.

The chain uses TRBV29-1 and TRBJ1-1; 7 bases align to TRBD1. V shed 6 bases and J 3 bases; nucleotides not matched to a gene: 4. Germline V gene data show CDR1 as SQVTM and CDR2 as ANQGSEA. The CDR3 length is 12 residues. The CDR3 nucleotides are TGCAGCGTGAGACAGGGTGACACTGAAGCTTTCTTT. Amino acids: CSVRQGDTEAFF.

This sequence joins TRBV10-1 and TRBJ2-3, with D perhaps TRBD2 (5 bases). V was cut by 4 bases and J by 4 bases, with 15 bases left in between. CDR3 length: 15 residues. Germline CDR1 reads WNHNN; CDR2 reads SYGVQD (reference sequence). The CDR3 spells CASSVGGWSPDTQYF. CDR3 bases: TGCGCCAGCAGTGTCGGAGGCTGGTCCCCAGATACGCAGTATTTT.

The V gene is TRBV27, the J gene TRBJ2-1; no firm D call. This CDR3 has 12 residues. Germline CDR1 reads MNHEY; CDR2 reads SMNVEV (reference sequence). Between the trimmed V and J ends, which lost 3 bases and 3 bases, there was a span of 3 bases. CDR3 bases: TGTGCCAGCAGTTTCGGCTACAATGAGCAGTTCTTC. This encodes CASSFGYNEQFF.

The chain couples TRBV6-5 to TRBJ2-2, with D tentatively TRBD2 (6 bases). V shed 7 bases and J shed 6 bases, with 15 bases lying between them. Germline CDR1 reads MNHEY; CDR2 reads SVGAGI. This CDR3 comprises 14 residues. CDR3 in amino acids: CASNPSWGAGELFF. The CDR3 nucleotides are TGTGCCAGCAACCCGTCTTGGGGGGCCGGGGAGCTGTTTTTT.

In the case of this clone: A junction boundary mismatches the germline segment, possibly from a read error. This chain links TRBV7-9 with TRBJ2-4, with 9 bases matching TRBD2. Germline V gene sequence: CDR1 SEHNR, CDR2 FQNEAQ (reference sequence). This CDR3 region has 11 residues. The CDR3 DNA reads TGTGCCAGCAGCTCGACTAGCGGAACAAGCTTC. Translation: CASSSTSGTSF. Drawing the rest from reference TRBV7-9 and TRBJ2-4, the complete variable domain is DTGVSQNPRHKITKRGQNVTFRCDPISEHNRLYWYRQTLGQGPEFLTYFQNEAQLEKSRLLSDRFSAERPKGSFSTLEIQRTEQGDSAMYLCASSSTSGTSFGAGTRLSVL.

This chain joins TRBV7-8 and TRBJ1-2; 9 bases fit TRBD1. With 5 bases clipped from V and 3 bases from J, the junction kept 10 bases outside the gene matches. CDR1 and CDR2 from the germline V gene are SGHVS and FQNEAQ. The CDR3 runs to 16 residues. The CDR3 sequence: CASSRPRTGADYGYTF. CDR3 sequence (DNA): TGTGCCAGCAGCCGACCCCGGACAGGGGCGGACTATGGCTACACCTTC.

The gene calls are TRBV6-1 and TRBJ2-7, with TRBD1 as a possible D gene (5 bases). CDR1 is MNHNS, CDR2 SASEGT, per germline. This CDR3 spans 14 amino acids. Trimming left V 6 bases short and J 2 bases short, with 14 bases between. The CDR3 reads CASRETVYTYEQYF. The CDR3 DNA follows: TGTGCCAGCAGGGAGACAGTTTACACCTACGAGCAGTACTTC.

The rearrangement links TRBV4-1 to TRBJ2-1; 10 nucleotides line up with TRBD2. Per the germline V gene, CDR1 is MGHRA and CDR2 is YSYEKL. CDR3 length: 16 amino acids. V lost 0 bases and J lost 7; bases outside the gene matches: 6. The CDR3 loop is CASSQDPSGGANEQFF. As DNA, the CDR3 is TGCGCCAGCAGCCAAGACCCTAGCGGGGGCGCGAATGAGCAGTTCTTC.

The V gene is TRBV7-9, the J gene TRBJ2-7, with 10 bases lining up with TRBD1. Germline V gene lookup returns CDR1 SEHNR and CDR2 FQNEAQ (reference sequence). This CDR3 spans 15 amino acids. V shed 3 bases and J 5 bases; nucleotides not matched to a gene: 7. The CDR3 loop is CASSFAGQGKDEQYF. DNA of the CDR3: TGTGCCAGCAGCTTCGCGGGACAGGGGAAGGACGAGCAGTACTTC. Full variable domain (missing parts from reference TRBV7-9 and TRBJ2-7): DTGVSQNPRHKITKRGQNVTFRCDPISEHNRLYWYRQTLGQGPEFLTYFQNEAQLEKSRLLSDRFSAERPKGSFSTLEIQRTEQGDSAMYLCASSFAGQGKDEQYFGPGTRLTVT.

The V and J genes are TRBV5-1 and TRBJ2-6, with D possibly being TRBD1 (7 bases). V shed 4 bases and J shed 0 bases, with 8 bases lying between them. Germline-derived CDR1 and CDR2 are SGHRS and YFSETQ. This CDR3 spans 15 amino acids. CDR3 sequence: CASSQGGSGANVLTF. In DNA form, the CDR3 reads TGCGCCAGCAGCCAGGGGGGCTCTGGGGCCAACGTCCTGACTTTC.

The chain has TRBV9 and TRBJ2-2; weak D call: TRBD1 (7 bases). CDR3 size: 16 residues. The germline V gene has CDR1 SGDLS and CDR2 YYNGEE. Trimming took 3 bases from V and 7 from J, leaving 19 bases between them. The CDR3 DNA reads TGTGCCAGCAGCGCAATTAACAGGGGAGGAGGCGGGGAGCTGTTTTTT. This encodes CASSAINRGGGGELFF.

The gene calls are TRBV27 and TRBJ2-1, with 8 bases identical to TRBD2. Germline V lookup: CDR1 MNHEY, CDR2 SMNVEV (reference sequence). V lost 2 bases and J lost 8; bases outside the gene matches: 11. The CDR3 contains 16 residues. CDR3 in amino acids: CASSLIPFPGGDEQFF. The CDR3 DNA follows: TGTGCCAGCAGTTTAATCCCCTTCCCGGGAGGGGATGAGCAGTTCTTC.

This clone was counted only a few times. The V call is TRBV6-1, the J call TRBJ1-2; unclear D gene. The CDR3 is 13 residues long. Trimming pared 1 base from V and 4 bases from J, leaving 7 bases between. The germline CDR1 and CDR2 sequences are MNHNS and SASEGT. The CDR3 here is CASSEGLSYGYTF. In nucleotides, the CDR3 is TGTGCCAGCAGTGAAGGTTTATCCTATGGCTACACCTTC.